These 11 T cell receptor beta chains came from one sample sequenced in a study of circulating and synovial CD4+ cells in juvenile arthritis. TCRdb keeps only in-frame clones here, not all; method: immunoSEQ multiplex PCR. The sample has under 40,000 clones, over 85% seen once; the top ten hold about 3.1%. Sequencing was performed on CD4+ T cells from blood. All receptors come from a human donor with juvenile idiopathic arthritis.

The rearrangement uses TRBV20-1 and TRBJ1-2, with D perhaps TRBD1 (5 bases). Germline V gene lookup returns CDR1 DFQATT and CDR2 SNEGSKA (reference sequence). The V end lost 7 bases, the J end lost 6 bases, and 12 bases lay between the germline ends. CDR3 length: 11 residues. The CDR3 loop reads CSVDNIDGYTF. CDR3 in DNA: TGCAGTGTGGACAATATCGATGGCTACACCTTC.

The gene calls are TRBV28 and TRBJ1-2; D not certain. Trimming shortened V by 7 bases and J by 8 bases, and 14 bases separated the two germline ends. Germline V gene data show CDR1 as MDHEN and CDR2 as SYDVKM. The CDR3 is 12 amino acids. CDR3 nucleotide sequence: TGTGCCAGCACCGCAGGCCTCGACGGCTACACCTTC. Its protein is CASTAGLDGYTF.

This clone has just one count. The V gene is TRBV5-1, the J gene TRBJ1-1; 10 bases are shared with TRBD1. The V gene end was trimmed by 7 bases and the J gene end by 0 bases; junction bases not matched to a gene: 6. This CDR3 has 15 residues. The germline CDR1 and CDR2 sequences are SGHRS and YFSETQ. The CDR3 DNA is TGCGCCAGCTCGCCCGGACAGGGGGTGAACACTGAAGCTTTCTTT. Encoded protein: CASSPGQGVNTEAFF.

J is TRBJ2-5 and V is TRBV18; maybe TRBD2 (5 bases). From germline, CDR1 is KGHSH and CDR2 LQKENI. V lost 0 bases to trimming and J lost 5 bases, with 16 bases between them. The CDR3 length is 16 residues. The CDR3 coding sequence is TGTGCCAGCTCACCACCGAATCCCGGGATAATGGAGACCCAGTACTTC. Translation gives CASSPPNPGIMETQYF.

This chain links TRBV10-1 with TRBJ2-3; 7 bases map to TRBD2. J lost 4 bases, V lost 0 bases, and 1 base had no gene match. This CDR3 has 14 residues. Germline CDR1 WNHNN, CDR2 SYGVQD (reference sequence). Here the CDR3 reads CASSESLAADTQYF. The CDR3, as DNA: TGCGCCAGCAGTGAGTCCCTAGCGGCAGATACGCAGTATTTT.

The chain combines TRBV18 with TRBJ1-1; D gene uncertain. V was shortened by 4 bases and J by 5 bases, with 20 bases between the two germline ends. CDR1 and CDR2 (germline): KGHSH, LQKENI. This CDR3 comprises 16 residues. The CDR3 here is CASSLASGQVPTEAFF. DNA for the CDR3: TGTGCCAGCTCACTAGCCAGCGGGCAAGTCCCGACTGAAGCTTTCTTT.

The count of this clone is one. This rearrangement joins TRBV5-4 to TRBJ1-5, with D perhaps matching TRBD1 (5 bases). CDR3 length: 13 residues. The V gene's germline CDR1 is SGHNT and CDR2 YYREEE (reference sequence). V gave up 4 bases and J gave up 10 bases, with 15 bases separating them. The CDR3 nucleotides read TGTGCCAGCAGCCAGGACATTGATCGTCCCCAGCATTTT. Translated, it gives CASSQDIDRPQHF.

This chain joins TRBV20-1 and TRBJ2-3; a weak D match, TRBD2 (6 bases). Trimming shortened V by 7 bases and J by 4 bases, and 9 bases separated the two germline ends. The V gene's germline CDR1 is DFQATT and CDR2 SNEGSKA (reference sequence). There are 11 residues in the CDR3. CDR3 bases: TGCAGTGGGGGGGAACCAGATACGCAGTATTTT. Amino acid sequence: CSGGEPDTQYF.

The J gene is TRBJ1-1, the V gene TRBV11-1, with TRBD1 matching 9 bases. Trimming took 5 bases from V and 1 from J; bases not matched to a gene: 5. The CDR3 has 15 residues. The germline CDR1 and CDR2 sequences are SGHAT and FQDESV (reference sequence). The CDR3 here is CASSAQGAPNTEAFF. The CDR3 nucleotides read TGTGCCAGCAGCGCACAGGGGGCCCCGAACACTGAAGCTTTCTTT.

CDR3 sequence (DNA): TGTGCCAGCAGTGAACAGCGGCGGGGGGGCAATCAGCCCCAGCATTTT. Protein: CASSEQRRGGNQPQHF. The genes are TRBV25-1 and TRBJ1-5; a weak D match, TRBD1 (5 bases). Trimming left V 2 bases short and J 2 bases short, with 13 bases between. This CDR3 contains 16 residues. The germline V gene encodes CDR1 MGHDK and CDR2 SYGVNS.

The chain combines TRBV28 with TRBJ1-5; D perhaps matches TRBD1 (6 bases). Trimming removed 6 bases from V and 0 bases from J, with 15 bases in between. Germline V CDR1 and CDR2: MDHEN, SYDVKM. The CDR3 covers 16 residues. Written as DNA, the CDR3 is TGTGCCAGCAGACAACAACAGGGACATAGCAATCAGCCCCAGCATTTT. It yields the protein CASRQQQGHSNQPQHF.